A single sample gave rise to the 9 T cell receptor beta chains below, sequenced in a study of blood T cell repertoires in COVID-19. Clones were sequenced by immunoSEQ multiplex PCR, and TCRdb holds only the in-frame ones, with some missing. The sample holds around 84,000 clones; around nine tenths are singletons and the top ten take around 4.5%. The sample taken for sequencing was peripheral blood. All receptors come from a man aged 50-60 years with active COVID-19.

The chain links TRBV3-1 (or the pseudogene TRBV3-2) to TRBJ2-1, with D possibly matching TRBD2 (7 bases). The germline V gene encodes CDR1 LGHDT and CDR2 YNNKEL (reference sequence). This CDR3 is 17 amino acids long. Trimming took 1 base from V and 6 from J, leaving 19 bases between them. The CDR3 nucleotides read TGTGCCAGCAGCCAAGGAGGGGGGGCCCGGGTTCCCAATGAGCAGTTCTTC. It translates to CASSQGGGARVPNEQFF.

This chain joins TRBV30 and TRBJ1-4, with TRBD1 identical over 11 bases. Germline-derived CDR1 and CDR2 are GTSNPN and SVGIG (reference sequence). Trimming cost V 3 bases and J 7 bases; bases outside gene matches: 10. The CDR3 has 16 amino acids. The CDR3 region has the DNA TGTGCCTGGAGCCCCCTCGGGGGGACAGGGGGTGAAAAACTGTTTTTT. This translates into CAWSPLGGTGGEKLFF.

V gene TRBV5-4 combines with J gene TRBJ1-2; D might be TRBD1 (6 bases). V shed 0 bases and J shed 4 bases, with 13 bases lying between them. The CDR3 is made up of 15 amino acids. CDR1 is SGHNT, CDR2 YYREEE, per germline (reference sequence). CDR3 sequence (DNA): TGTGCCAGCAGCTTGGTAGCAGGGGCGATCTATGGCTACACCTTC. It encodes CASSLVAGAIYGYTF.

The chain recombines TRBV5-4 with TRBJ2-7, with D possibly TRBD2 on 9 matching bases. CDR1 is SGHNT, CDR2 YYREEE, per germline (reference sequence). The V gene lost 2 bases and the J gene lost 4 bases, with 25 bases spanning the gap. The CDR3 sequence is 18 residues long. The CDR3 DNA reads TGTGCCAGCAGCTTACGGACAGGGCCTCGGACTAGCGTATACGAGCAGTACTTC. Translating gives CASSLRTGPRTSVYEQYF.

The chain recombines TRBV28 with TRBJ1-2; no firm D call. The CDR3 has 12 amino acids. V was trimmed by 8 bases and J by 5 bases, leaving 12 bases between them. CDR1 and CDR2 (germline): MDHEN, SYDVKM. The CDR3 DNA reads as TGTGCCAGCTCCGGAGGGTCGTATGGCTACACCTTC. Translated, it gives CASSGGSYGYTF.

The gene calls are TRBV5-4 and TRBJ2-2, with 10 bases that match TRBD1. Germline trimming cut 6 bases from V and 6 bases from J; bases unmatched to any gene: 17. In germline, CDR1 is SGHNT, CDR2 YYREEE (reference sequence). The CDR3 loop spans 18 amino acids. CDR3 loop: CASTLDPPATGGSGELFF. CDR3 nucleotide sequence: TGTGCCAGCACCCTAGACCCCCCGGCGACAGGGGGCTCCGGGGAGCTGTTTTTT.

V is TRBV30 and J is TRBJ2-2, with 7 bases matching TRBD1. The germline V gene has CDR1 GTSNPN and CDR2 SVGIG (reference sequence). This CDR3 has 15 residues. The ends lost 3 bases at V and 0 bases at J; junction bases unmatched: 4. The DNA of the CDR3 is TGTGCCTGGAGGCGACAGGGAGCGAACACCGGGGAGCTGTTTTTT. This encodes CAWRRQGANTGELFF. The full variable domain, rest sourced from reference TRBV30 and TRBJ2-2, is SQTIHQWPATLVQPVGSPLSLECTVEGTSNPNLYWYRQAAGRGLQLLFYSVGIGQISSEVPQNLSASRPQDRQFILSSKKLLLSDSGFYLCAWRRQGANTGELFFGEGSRLTVL.

This rearrangement joins TRBV28 to TRBJ1-2, with D uncertain. V dropped 6 bases and J dropped 7 bases, with 9 bases sitting between them. CDR1 is MDHEN and CDR2 is SYDVKM in the germline V gene. This CDR3 has 11 residues. The CDR3 is CASRIAGGYTF. As DNA, the CDR3 is TGTGCCAGCAGGATTGCCGGTGGCTACACCTTC.

This rearrangement joins TRBV11-3 to TRBJ1-1; D is unclear. This CDR3 is 13 amino acids long. V lost 7 bases and J 5 bases, leaving 14 bases between the germline ends. Germline V lookup: CDR1 SGHNT, CDR2 YENEEA. Here the CDR3 reads CASTPGSLTEAFF. CDR3 nucleotides: TGTGCCAGCACCCCCGGGTCCTTGACTGAAGCTTTCTTT. Full variable domain (missing parts from reference TRBV11-3 and TRBJ1-1): EAGVVQSPRYKIIEKKQPVAFWCNPISGHNTLYWYLQNLGQGPELLIRYENEEAVDDSQLPKDRFSAERLKGVDSTLKIQPAELGDSAVYLCASTPGSLTEAFFGQGTRLTVV.